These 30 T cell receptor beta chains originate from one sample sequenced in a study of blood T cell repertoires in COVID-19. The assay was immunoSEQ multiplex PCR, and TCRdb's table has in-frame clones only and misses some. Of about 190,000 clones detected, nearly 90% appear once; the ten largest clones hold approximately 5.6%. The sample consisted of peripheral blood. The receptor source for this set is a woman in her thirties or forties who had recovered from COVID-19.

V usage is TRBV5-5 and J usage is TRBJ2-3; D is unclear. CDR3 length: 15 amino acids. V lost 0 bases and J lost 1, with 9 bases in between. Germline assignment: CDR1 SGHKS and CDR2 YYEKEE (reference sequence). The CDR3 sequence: CASSLADLRTDTQYF. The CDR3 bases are TGTGCCAGCAGCTTGGCCGACTTGCGCACAGATACGCAGTATTTT.

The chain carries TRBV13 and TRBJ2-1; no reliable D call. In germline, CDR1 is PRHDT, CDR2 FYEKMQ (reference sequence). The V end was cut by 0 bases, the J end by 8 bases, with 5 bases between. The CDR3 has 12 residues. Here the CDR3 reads CASSLGVDEQFF. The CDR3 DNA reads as TGTGCCAGCAGCTTAGGCGTCGATGAGCAGTTCTTC. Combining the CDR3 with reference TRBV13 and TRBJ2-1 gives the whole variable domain AAGVIQSPRHLIKEKRETATLKCYPIPRHDTVYWYQQGPGQDPQFLISFYEKMQSDKGSIPDRFSAQQFSDYHSELNMSSLELGDSALYFCASSLGVDEQFFGPGTRLTVL.

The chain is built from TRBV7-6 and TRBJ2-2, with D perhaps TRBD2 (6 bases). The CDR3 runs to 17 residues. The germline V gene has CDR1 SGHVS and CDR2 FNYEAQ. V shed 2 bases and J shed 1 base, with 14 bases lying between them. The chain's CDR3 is CASSLYREAGNTGELFF. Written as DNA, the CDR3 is TGTGCCAGCAGCTTATATAGGGAGGCAGGGAACACCGGGGAGCTGTTTTTT. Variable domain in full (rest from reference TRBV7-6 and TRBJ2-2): GAGVSQSPRYKVTKRGQDVALRCDPISGHVSLYWYRQALGQGPEFLTYFNYEAQQDKSGLPNDRFSAERPEGSISTLTIQRTEQRDSAMYRCASSLYREAGNTGELFFGEGSRLTVL.

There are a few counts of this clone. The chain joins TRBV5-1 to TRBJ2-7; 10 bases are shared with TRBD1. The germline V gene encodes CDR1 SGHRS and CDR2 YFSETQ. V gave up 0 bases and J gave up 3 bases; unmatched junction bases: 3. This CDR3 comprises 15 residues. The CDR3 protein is CASSLGQGAFYEQYF. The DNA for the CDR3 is TGCGCCAGCAGCTTGGGACAGGGGGCGTTCTACGAGCAGTACTTC.

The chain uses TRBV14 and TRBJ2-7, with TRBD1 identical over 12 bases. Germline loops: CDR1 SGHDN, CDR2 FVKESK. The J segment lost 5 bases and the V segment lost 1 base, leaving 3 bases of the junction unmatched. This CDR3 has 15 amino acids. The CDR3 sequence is CASSQGGTGGHEQYF. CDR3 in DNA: TGTGCCAGCAGCCAAGGAGGGACAGGGGGCCACGAGCAGTACTTC.

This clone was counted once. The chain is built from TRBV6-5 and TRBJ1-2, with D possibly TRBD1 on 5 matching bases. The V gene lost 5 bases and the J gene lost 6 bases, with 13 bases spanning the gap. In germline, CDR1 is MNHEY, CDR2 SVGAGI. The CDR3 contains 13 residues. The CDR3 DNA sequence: TGTGCCAGCAGTCCCCAGGGAAGGGATGGCTACACCTTC. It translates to CASSPQGRDGYTF.

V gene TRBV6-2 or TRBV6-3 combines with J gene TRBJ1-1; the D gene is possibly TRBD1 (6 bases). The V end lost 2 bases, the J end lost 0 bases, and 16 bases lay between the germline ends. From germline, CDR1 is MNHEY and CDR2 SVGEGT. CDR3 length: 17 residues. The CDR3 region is CASSYPAVWDMNTEAFF. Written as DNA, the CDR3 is TGTGCCAGCAGTTACCCCGCCGTATGGGACATGAACACTGAAGCTTTCTTT.

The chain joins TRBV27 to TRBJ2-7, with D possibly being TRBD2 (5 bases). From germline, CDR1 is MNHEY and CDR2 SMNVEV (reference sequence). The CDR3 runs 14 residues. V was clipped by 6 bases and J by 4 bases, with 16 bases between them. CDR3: CASSGTPGGYEQYF. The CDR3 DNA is TGTGCCAGCAGCGGAACACCGGGCGGGTACGAGCAGTACTTC.

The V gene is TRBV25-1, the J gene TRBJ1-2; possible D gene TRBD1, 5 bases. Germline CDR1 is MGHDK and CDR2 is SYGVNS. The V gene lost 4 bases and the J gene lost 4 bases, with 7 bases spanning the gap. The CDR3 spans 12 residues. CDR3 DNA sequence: TGTGCCAGCAGTGGACAGAGCTATGGCTACACCTTC. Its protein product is CASSGQSYGYTF.

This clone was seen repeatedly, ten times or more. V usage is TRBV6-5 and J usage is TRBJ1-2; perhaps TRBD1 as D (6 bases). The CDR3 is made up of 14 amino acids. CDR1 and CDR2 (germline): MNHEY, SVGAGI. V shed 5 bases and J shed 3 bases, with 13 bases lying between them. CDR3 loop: CASSQIAGDYGYTF. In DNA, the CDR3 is TGTGCCAGCAGTCAGATCGCAGGGGACTATGGCTACACCTTC.

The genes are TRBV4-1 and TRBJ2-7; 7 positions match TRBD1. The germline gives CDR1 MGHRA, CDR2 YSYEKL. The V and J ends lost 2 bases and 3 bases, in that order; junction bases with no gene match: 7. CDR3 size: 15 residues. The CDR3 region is CASSQKEQGFYEQYF. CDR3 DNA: TGCGCCAGCAGCCAAAAAGAACAGGGGTTCTACGAGCAGTACTTC.

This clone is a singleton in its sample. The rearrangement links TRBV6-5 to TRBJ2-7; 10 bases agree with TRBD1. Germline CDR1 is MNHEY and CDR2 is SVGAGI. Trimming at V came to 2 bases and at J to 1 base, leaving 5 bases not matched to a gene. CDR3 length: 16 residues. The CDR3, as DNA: TGTGCCAGCAGTTACACCGGACAGGGGGAATCCTACGAGCAGTACTTC. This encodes CASSYTGQGESYEQYF.

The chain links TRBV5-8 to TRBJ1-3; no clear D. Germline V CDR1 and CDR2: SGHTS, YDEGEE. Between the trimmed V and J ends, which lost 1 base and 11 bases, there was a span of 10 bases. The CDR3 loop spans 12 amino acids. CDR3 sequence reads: CASSLSSAAIYF. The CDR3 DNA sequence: TGTGCCAGCAGCTTGAGTAGCGCGGCCATATATTTT. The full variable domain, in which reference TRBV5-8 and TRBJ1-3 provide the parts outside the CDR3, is EAGVTQSPTHLIKTRGQQATLRCSPISGHTSVYWYQQALGLGLQFLLWYDEGEERNRGNFPPRFSGRQFPNYSSELNVNALELEDSALYLCASSLSSAAIYFGEGSWLTVV.

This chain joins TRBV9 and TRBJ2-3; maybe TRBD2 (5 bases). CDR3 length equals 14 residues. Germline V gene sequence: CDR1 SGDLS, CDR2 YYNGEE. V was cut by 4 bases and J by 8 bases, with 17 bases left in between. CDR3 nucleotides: TGTGCCAGCAGCCCGCAAATCGGGGTCGGTACGCAGTATTTT. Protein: CASSPQIGVGTQYF. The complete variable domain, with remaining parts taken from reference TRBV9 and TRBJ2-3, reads DSGVTQTPKHLITATGQRVTLRCSPRSGDLSVYWYQQSLDQGLQFLIQYYNGEERAKGNILERFSAQQFPDLHSELNLSSLELGDSALYFCASSPQIGVGTQYFGPGTRLTVL.

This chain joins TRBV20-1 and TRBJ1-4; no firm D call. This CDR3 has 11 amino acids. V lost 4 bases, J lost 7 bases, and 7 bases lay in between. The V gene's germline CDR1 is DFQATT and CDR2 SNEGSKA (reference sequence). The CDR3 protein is CSAISSEKLFF. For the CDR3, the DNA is TGCAGTGCTATTTCCAGTGAAAAACTGTTTTTT.

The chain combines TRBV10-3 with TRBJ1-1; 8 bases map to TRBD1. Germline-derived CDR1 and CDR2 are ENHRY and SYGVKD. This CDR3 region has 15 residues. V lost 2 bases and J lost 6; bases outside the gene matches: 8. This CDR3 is CAISEADRDAAEAFF. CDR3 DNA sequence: TGTGCCATCAGTGAGGCGGACAGGGATGCGGCTGAAGCTTTCTTT.

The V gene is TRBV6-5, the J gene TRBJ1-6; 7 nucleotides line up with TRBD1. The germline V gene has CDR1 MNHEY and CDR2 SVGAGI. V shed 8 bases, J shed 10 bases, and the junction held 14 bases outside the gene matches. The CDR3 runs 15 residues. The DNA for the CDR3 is TGTGCCAGCGGGGGCCAGACAGGGTTTGGGTCACCCCTCCACTTT. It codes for CASGGQTGFGSPLHF.

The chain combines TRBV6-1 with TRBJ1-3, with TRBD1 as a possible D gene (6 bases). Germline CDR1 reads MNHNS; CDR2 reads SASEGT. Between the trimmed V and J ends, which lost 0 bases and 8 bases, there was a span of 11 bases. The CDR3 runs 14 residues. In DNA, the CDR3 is TGTGCCAGCAGTGAAGCGCTACAGGGCCACACCATATATTTT. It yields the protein CASSEALQGHTIYF.

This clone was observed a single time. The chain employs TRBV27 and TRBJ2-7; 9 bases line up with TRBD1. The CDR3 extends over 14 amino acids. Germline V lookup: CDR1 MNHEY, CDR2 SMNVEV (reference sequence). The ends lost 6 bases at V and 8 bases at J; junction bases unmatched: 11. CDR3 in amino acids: CASRPGQGLGQQYF. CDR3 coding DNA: TGTGCCAGCAGGCCGGGACAGGGCCTTGGTCAGCAGTACTTC.

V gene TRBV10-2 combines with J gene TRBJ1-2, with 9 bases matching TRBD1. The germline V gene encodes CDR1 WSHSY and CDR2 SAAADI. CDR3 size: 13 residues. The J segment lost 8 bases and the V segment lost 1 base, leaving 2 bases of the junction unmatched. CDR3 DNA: TGCGCCAGCAGTGAGTTAACAGGGGGCGGCTACACCTTC. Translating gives CASSELTGGGYTF.

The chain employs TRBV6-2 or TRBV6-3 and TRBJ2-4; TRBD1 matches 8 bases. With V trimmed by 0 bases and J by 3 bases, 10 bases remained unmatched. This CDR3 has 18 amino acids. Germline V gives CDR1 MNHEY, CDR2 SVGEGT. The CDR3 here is CASSYSLDRGLGKNIQYF. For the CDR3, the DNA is TGTGCCAGCAGTTACTCCCTCGACAGGGGCTTGGGCAAAAACATTCAGTACTTC.

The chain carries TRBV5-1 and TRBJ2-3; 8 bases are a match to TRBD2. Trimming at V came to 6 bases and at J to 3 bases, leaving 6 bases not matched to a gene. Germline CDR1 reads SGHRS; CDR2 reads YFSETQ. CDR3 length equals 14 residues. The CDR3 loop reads CASNPSGGTDTQYF. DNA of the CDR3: TGCGCCAGCAACCCCAGCGGGGGAACAGATACGCAGTATTTT.

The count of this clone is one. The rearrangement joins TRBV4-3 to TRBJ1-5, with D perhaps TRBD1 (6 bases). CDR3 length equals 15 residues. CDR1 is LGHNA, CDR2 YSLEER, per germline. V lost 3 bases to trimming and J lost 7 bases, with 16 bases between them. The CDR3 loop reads CASSQETGTGQPQHF. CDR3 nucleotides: TGCGCCAGCAGCCAGGAAACAGGGACGGGACAGCCCCAGCATTTT.

The CDR3 coding sequence is TGCGCCAGCAGCTTGCATTGGGGACAGGGGGCGAGCGGGGAGCTGTTTTTT. This gives the protein CASSLHWGQGASGELFF. The chain joins TRBV5-1 to TRBJ2-2, with 12 positions matching TRBD1. Trimming removed 1 base from V and 7 bases from J; junction bases left unmatched: 8. Per the germline V gene, CDR1 is SGHRS and CDR2 is YFSETQ. CDR3 length: 17 residues.

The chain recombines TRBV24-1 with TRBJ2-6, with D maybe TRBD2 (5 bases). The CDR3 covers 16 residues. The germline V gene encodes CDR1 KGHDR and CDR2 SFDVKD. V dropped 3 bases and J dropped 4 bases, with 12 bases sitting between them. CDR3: CATSDTSGRGANVLTF. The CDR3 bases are TGTGCCACCAGTGATACCTCGGGGAGAGGGGCCAACGTCCTGACTTTC.

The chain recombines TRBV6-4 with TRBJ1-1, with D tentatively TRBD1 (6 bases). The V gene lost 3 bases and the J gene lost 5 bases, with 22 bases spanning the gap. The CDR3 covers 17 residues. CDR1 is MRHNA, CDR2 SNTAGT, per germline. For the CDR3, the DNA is TGTGCCAGCAGTGAGTCGTATCGGGTCAGGGGTGGGACTGAAGCTTTCTTT. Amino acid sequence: CASSESYRVRGGTEAFF.

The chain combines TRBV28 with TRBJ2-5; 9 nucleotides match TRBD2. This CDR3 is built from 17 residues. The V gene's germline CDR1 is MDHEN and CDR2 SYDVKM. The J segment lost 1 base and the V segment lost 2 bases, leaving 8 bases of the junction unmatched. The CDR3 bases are TGTGCCAGCAGTTTAGTCTCTAGCGGGATGTCCCAAGAGACCCAGTACTTC. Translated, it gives CASSLVSSGMSQETQYF. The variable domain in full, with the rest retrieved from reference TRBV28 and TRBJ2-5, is DVKVTQSSRYLVKRTGEKVFLECVQDMDHENMFWYRQDPGLGLRLIYFSYDVKMKEKGDIPEGYSVSREKKERFSLILESASTNQTSMYLCASSLVSSGMSQETQYFGPGTRLLVL.

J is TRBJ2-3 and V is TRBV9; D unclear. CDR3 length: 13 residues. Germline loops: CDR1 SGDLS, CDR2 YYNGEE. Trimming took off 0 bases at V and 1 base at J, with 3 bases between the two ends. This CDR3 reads CASSVAGTDTQYF. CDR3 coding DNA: TGTGCCAGCAGCGTAGCTGGCACAGATACGCAGTATTTT.

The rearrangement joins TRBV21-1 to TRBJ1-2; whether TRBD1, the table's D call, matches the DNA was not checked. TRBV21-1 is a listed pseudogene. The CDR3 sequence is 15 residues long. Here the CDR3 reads CASSRPTGRGYGYTF. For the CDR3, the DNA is TGTGCCAGCAGCAGGCCGACGGGCAGGGGCTATGGCTACACCTTC.

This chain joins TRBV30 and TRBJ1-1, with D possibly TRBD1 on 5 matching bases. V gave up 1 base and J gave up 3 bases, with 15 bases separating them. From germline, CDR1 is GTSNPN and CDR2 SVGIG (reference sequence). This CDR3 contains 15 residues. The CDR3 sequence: CAWSADWGGDTEAFF. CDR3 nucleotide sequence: TGTGCCTGGAGTGCAGATTGGGGGGGGGACACTGAAGCTTTCTTT.